This T cell receptor (beta chain) appears in the sequencing data of a study of Ad26.COV2.S vaccination and SARS-CoV-2 variants. Across the whole study: Ad26.COV2.S given intramuscularly, once or twice 56 days apart. Study-level results: Analyses that measured TCR breadth and depth may have underestimated total T cell responses.

Germline CDR1 MNHEY, CDR2 SMNVEV (reference sequence). CDR3 length equals 13 residues. Trimming removed 3 bases from V and 8 bases from J; junction bases left unmatched: 4. Regarding treatment: around 19 received Ad26.COV2.S at low or high dose, single or two shots; a few received placebo; per-sample allocation not given. Day 63 following the first vaccine or placebo injection was when the samples were taken. Concerning this clone: Its matching antigen is unknown.

Some clones are missing from TCRdb's copy, which holds only in-frame ones; the method was immunoSEQ multiplex PCR. This sample has over 400,000 clones, with approximately 92% found just once. This sequence originates from a person aged 18 to 59 who received the Ad26.COV2.S COVID-19 vaccine or a placebo. The chain is built from TRBV27 and TRBJ2-1, with 7 bases aligning to TRBD1. The source was peripheral blood, collected in a trial of Ad26.COV2.S vaccine versus placebo. The CDR3 spells CASSFLQGDEQFF. CDR3 nucleotides: TGTGCCAGCAGTTTTCTCCAGGGGGATGAGCAGTTCTTC.